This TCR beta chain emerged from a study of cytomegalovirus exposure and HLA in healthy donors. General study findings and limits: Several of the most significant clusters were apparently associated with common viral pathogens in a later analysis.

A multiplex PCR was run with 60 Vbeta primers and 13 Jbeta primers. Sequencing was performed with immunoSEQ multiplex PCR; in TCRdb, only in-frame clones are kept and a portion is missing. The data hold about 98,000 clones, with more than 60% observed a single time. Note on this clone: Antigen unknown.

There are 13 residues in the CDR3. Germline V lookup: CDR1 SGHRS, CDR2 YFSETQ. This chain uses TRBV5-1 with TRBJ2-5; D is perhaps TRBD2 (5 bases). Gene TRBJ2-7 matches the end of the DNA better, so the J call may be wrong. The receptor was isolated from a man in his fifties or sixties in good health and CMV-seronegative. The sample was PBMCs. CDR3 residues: CASSPRGQVEQYF. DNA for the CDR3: TGCGCCAGCAGCCCACGAGGGCAAGTCGAGCAGTACTTC.